The sample holds many counts of the clone carrying this TCR beta chain. Its antigen is still unknown. From the RT-PCR reads, TCRdb called clonotypes with MiXCR, one entry per CDR3 protein. The sample has roughly 670,000 distinct CDR3 sequences, 11% to 15% seen once; the top ten hold less than 8.5%. This sample was included in a study of response to subunit inactivated influenza vaccine. Regarding the study as a whole: With each seasonal influenza vaccination, the authors suggested, few new T cells are recruited.

V gave up 4 bases and J gave up 7 bases, with 16 bases separating them. CDR1 is LGHDT, CDR2 YNNKEL, per germline (reference sequence). The CDR3 consists of 14 residues. This sequence was found in a middle-aged man who received an inactivated influenza vaccine. The sequencing used PBMCs from blood, collected 14 to 15 days before vaccination. The chain combines TRBV3-1 with TRBJ2-5; D is tentatively TRBD1 or TRBD2 (5 bases each). CDR3 sequence (DNA): TGTGCCAGCAGCCCCTGGGGCGGGTCGGTGACCCAGTACTTC. Amino acid sequence: CASSPWGGSVTQYF.